These 8 T cell receptor beta chains were all obtained from the same sample, sequenced in a study of cytomegalovirus exposure and HLA in healthy donors (dated by TCRdb to 2016 to 2017). Receptor amplification or capture employed the immunoSEQ multiplex PCR assay. For the multiplex PCR, a mixture combining 60 forward primers for TCR Vbeta segments and 13 reverse primers for TCR Jbeta segments was used. The clones in this table, taken by TCRdb from immuneACCESS, are in-frame only. Not every clone is retained; where verified, under half of the shortfall comes from an unresolved V gene, and the cause of the rest is unknown. This sample lists some 140,000 clones; roughly 8.8% were detected once. Over 6.5% of the sample is in the top ten clones. The sequencing sample was made of PBMCs. Every receptor here comes from a woman aged 35 to 49 in good health and CMV-seropositive.

The chain links TRBV29-1 to TRBJ1-4; 7 nucleotides agree with TRBD1. The germline CDR1 and CDR2 sequences are SQVTM and ANQGSEA. This CDR3 is 14 amino acids long. With V trimmed by 2 bases and J by 8 bases, 8 bases remained unmatched. CDR3 coding DNA: TGCAGCGTTGAAAGTCCGCAGGGGGGCGAAAAACTGTTTTTT. This encodes CSVESPQGGEKLFF.

The chain recombines TRBV7-3 with TRBJ2-1; 9 bases are a match to TRBD2. The CDR3 has 14 amino acids. The trim removed 1 base at V and 6 bases at J, leaving 1 base unmatched. Germline CDR1 SGHTA, CDR2 FQGTGA. CDR3 protein: CASSLSGGANEQFF. CDR3 in DNA: TGTGCCAGCAGCTTAAGCGGGGGGGCCAATGAGCAGTTCTTC.

CDR3 amino acids: CASRIVNTEAFF. The CDR3, as DNA: TGTGCCAGCAGAATAGTGAACACTGAAGCTTTCTTT. V and J are TRBV6-1 and TRBJ1-1, with unresolved D. V was trimmed by 6 bases and J by 0 bases, leaving 5 bases between them. In germline, CDR1 is MNHNS, CDR2 SASEGT. CDR3 length: 12 amino acids.

This chain joins TRBV29-1 and TRBJ1-1, with 9 bases lining up with TRBD1. The germline V gene has CDR1 SQVTM and CDR2 ANQGSEA. CDR3 size: 14 residues. Trimming removed 7 bases from V and 5 bases from J; junction bases left unmatched: 11. This CDR3 is CSATQGALVTEAFF. CDR3 DNA: TGCAGCGCCACACAGGGGGCGCTTGTAACTGAAGCTTTCTTT.

The V call is TRBV4-1, the J call TRBJ1-4, with unresolved D. Germline V gives CDR1 MGHRA, CDR2 YSYEKL. CDR3 size: 17 residues. The V end was cut by 0 bases, the J end by 0 bases, with 11 bases between. The CDR3 sequence is CASSQEARPSTNEKLFF. Written as DNA, the CDR3 is TGCGCCAGCAGCCAAGAGGCCAGGCCCTCAACTAATGAAAAACTGTTTTTT.

V gene TRBV2 combines with J gene TRBJ1-4, with 7 bases aligning to TRBD1. The CDR3 is 15 amino acids. Trimming took 7 bases from V and 5 from J; bases not matched to a gene: 10. Per germline, CDR1 SNHLY and CDR2 FYNNEI. The CDR3 coding sequence is TGTGCCAGCACCAATAGACAGGGAATAAATGAAAAACTGTTTTTT. Translated: CASTNRQGINEKLFF.

As for this clone: Other DNA sequences in this specimen translate into the identical CDR3. This chain links TRBV9 with TRBJ1-1; D gene uncertain. CDR3 length: 13 residues. The V end was cut by 0 bases, the J end by 0 bases, with 3 bases between. CDR1 and CDR2 (germline): SGDLS, YYNGEE. CDR3 sequence: CASSVAMNTEAFF. The CDR3 coding sequence is TGTGCCAGCAGCGTAGCTATGAACACTGAAGCTTTCTTT.

This clone occurred a few times. This chain uses TRBV7-6 with TRBJ1-4, with D tentatively TRBD1 (5 bases). Per germline, CDR1 SGHVS and CDR2 FNYEAQ. V was cut by 1 base and J by 2 bases, with 8 bases left in between. CDR3 size: 15 residues. CDR3 residues: CASSLVGGTNEKLFF. The DNA of the CDR3 is TGTGCCAGCAGCTTAGTGGGGGGGACTAATGAAAAACTGTTTTTT.